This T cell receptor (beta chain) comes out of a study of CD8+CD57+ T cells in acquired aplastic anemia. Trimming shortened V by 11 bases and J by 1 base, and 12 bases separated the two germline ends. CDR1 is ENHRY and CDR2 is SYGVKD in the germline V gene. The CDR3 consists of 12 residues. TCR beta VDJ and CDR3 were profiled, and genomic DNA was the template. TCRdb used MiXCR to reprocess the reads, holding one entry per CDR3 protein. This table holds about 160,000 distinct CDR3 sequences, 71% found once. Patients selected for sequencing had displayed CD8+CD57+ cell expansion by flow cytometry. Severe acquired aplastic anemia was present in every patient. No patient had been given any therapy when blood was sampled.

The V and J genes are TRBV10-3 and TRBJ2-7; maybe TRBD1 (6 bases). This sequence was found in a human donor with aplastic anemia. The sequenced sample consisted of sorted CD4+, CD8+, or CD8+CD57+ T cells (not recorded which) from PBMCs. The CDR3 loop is CAARTVSYEQYF. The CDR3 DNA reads TGTGCCGCCCGGACAGTTTCCTACGAGCAGTACTTC.